This section outlines one T cell receptor beta chain sequence together with its context. The data are from a study of OX40 agonist ivuxolimab in advanced cancers. The assay was immunoSEQ multiplex PCR, and TCRdb's table has in-frame clones only and misses some. This repertoire shows about 100,000 clones, approximately 89% found once; its top ten account for about 0.49%. The CDR3 sequence is 14 residues long. V was cut by 0 bases and J by 4 bases, with 9 bases left in between. In germline, CDR1 is LGHNA, CDR2 YNFKEQ. This receptor was taken from an adult with an advanced solid tumor such as melanoma, head and neck, liver or kidney cancer. Sequenced here: CD4+ or CD8+ T cells sorted from blood, sampled in a trial of the OX40 agonist ivuxolimab. The genes are TRBV4-2 and TRBJ1-2; D ambiguous. The CDR3 DNA follows: TGTGCCAGCAGCCAAGAACGCGTTGGCTATGGCTACACCTTC. Encoded protein: CASSQERVGYGYTF.